This T cell receptor (beta chain) derives from a study of human T cells and chemical hapten exposure. Study information: Diphenylcyclopropenone doses were given weekly to the scalps of patients across the roughly 24-week study. Study-wide findings and caveats: The study found expanded TCRs formed significantly more large CDR3 similarity clusters than controls.

The time point denotes: pre-sensitization, week 0. This sample's treatment: therapeutic diphenylcyclopropenone sensitization with weekly scalp DPC. The CDR3 loop spans 14 amino acids. The germline V and J ends were trimmed by 4 bases and 3 bases, with 10 bases remaining between them. Germline CDR1 is MNHNS and CDR2 is SASEGT. In the original analysis: Individual samples carried between about 23,224 and 700,000 TCRs, with about 88,000 as the median. TCRdb fed the RACE reads into MiXCR, producing one record per CDR3 protein. TCRdb, not the original authors, processed these V and J calls. The table lists 250,000 or so distinct CDR3 sequences, about 9.4% of them singletons. Concerning this clonotype itself: The antigen is not known.

The sample was whole blood, taken in connection with sensitization to the hapten diphenylcyclopropenone (DPC). The TCR originated in a woman aged 40 to 49 with alopecia areata. Some clones in this sample may be carry-over from other donors' samples. This chain connects TRBV6-1 to TRBJ1-5; possible D gene TRBD1, 6 bases. This chain's CDR3 is CASSVQGFNQPQHF. For the CDR3, the DNA is TGTGCCAGCAGTGTGCAGGGGTTCAATCAGCCCCAGCATTTT.